This record concerns one T cell receptor beta chain sequence. This clonotype showed up just a few times. The antigen it binds to is not known. Base qualities are not provided; no much larger clone lies one nucleotide away. PBMCs were isolated by Ficoll-Paque density gradient centrifugation. These data are taken from a study of T-cell memory formation after mild COVID-19 (dated by TCRdb to the early 2020s). Study-wide context: Most TCR sequence clusters were specific to one of the two donors. Two young, previously healthy adult volunteers made up the cohort, one male and one female. In a couple of donors, T-cell clones that expanded and contracted after mild COVID-19 were followed by sequencing TCRalpha and TCRbeta repertoires longitudinally.

The listed sequencing device is Illumina NovaSeq 6000. TCRalpha and TCRbeta cDNA libraries were constructed by 5'RACE with constant-segment primers, with sample barcodes and unique molecular identifiers being introduced. Trizol reagent was used to extract RNA from every sample. Libraries were amplified in two PCR steps, with a second sample barcode and Illumina TruSeq adapters added in the second step. Libraries were sequenced on an Illumina NovaSeq with 2 x 150 bp paired-end reads. In the original analysis: Demultiplexing of reads and collapsing into UMI-guided consensus sequences were performed with migec v1.2.7. Using mixcr v2.1.11, the UMI consensuses were aligned to TRA and TRB V and J templates and assembled into clonotypes. Expanded or contracted clonotypes were those called significant by both edgeR and NoisET, with noise models trained on biological replicates. For edgeR calls, the cutoffs were a false discovery rate-adjusted p below 0.01 and a log2 fold-change threshold of 1. As an exploratory analysis of dynamics, PCA with hierarchical clustering was applied to max-normalized trajectories of the 1000 most abundant clonotypes. Separately sequenced CD4+ and CD8+ repertoires were used to assign a CD4 or CD8 phenotype to each responding clone. TCRdb reprocessed the public reads (quality trimming at Q25 with fastp, clone calling with MiXCR) and kept in-frame beta chains. Every entry covers one CDR3 protein and lists the most common genes and DNA from its rows. The V and J calls come from TCRdb's annotation, not from the publication. Recorded for this sample are a few hundred thousand distinct CDR3 sequences; over 15% of them occurred a single time. The ten largest account for around 20% of the sample.

Results and caveats for the whole study, not just this receptor: Contracting CD4+ clones were located mainly in the CM and EM memory subsets, whereas CD8+ clones were found to be enriched in EMRA. The detection of some responding clones in pre-infection memory suggests that pre-existing cross-reactive memory T cells joined the SARS-CoV-2 response. SARS-CoV-2 specificity of the second-wave clones peaking on day 37 was not confirmed. The study covered only a couple of mild cases, and larger cohorts including severe cases with pre-infection samples were considered necessary. Clones contracting from day 15 to 85 had balanced CD4/CD8 phenotypes, while a second wave expanding from day 15 to 37 was biased towards CD4+.

The CDR3 covers 11 residues, taking in both the cysteine and the phenylalanine. Only the CDR3 region is kept as DNA, spanning 33 bases read in frame from base 1. Trimming removed 3 bases from V and 6 bases from J, leaving 5 bases between the germline ends. The sample taken for sequencing was PBMCs or a T cell subset sorted from them (not recorded which). The chain is assembled from TRBV12-3 or TRBV12-4 and TRBJ1-1, with no confidently assigned D gene. The origin of this receptor is a man between 18 and 29 years old who had mild COVID-19 (a few samples of this study predate the infection). The sample titles of this study are shuffled in the database, so cell type and time point are left out; the donor was told from shared clones. The DNA sequence follows: TGTGCCAGCAGTTTTATGGCTGAAGCTTTCTTT. Its coded protein is CASSFMAEAFF.